The sequence of this T cell receptor (beta chain) was determined in a study of cytomegalovirus exposure and HLA in healthy donors. The V and J ends lost 2 bases and 11 bases respectively, with 26 bases between them. CDR1 SGHRS and CDR2 YFSETQ come from the germline V gene. The CDR3 runs 17 residues. 13 Jbeta primers and 60 Vbeta primers were used for the PCR. Assay used: immunoSEQ multiplex PCR; TCRdb lists only in-frame clones, some missing. The sample includes 90,000 to 130,000 clones, approximately 80% of them seen just once. V usage is TRBV5-1 and J usage is TRBJ2-4; a weak D match, TRBD1 (5 bases). Sequencing input: PBMCs. This TCR was sampled from a young man in good health and CMV-seropositive. The CDR3 is CASSFDSRQSEKWVQYF. Here the CDR3 DNA reads TGCGCCAGCAGCTTCGATTCACGACAGTCCGAAAAGTGGGTTCAGTACTTC.